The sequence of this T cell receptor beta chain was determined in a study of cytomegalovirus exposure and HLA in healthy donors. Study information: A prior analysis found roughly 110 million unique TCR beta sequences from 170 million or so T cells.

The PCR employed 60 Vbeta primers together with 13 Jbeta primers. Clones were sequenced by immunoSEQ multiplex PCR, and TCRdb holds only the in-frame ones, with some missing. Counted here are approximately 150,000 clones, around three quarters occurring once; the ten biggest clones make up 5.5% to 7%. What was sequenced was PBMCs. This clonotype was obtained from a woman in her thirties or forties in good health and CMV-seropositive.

CDR3 residues: CASKQGRTEAFF. In DNA form, the CDR3 reads TGTGCCAGCAAACAGGGACGCACTGAAGCTTTCTTT. J is TRBJ1-1 and V is TRBV7-9; TRBD1 might be the D (6 bases). V lost 7 bases and J 4 bases, leaving 10 bases between the germline ends. This CDR3 spans 12 amino acids. Germline assignment: CDR1 SEHNR and CDR2 FQNEAQ (reference sequence).